This T cell receptor beta chain was recorded in a study of neurological immune-mediated disorders (dated by TCRdb to between 2018 and 2021). For the wider study: Among the approximately 35 multiple sclerosis patients, relapsing-remitting MS accounted for some 30 and secondary progressive MS accounted for 3. The study compared peripheral blood TCR-beta repertoires of HTLV-I-associated myelopathy (HAM/TSP) patients, multiple sclerosis patients and healthy controls using UMI-based sequencing. The cohort comprised about 71 subjects: around 15 HAM/TSP patients, 34 multiple sclerosis patients and some 20 healthy controls. The approximately 110 TCR-beta libraries included longitudinal samples, technical triplicates and paired sorted CD4+ and CD8+ T-cell subsets alongside PBMC samples.

This clonotype was recorded at least ten times. Its target antigen remains unknown. Nothing much larger sits one base from this clone, and base qualities are not available. cDNA was synthesized by template-switch 5'RACE using a primer with a 10-nucleotide random unique molecular identifier that tagged each TCR transcript. Over 170 million TCR-beta sequences, covering 15-18 subjects, were produced in each sequencing run. Total RNA was extracted with the RNeasy kit. The KAPA Real-time Library Amplification kit was used to amplify TCR-beta VDJ regions with primers for the TCR constant region and the 5'RACE anchor. A first PCR added sample indexes and Illumina adaptors, and a second PCR then raised library yield. After purification with Ampure beads, the TCR product of roughly 650 bp was size-selected on a 2% E-gel SizeSelection system. Before pooling, library quality was checked on a Bioanalyzer, concentration was measured with Qubit, and libraries were quantified with the Kapa Library Quantification kit. An Illumina HiSeq 2500 was used to sequence the libraries paired-end at 2 x 150 bp. To increase sequence diversity, 25-30% phiX was spiked into each library pool. The authors' pipeline ran thus. The UMI-based MiGEC pipeline processed quality-filtered reads and removed over 80% of raw TCR sequences during error correction. IMGT germline references were used for aligning VDJ genes, and each clonotype was defined as a unique CDR3 amino acid sequence together with its V-J genes. Clonal expansion, Shannon diversity and CDR3 relatedness were evaluated with VDJtools (CalcPairwiseDistances, ClusterSamples), while phylogenetic trees were built in CLCbio workbench. A clone was classed as expanded if it had 8 or more unique UMIs, a cutoff based on coefficient-of-variation modelling across technical triplicates. Through fastp at Q25 and MiXCR, TCRdb rebuilt clones from the public reads, retaining in-frame beta chains. Rows with one shared CDR3 protein collapse into an entry with the most common genes and DNA. It is TCRdb's table, rather than the study itself, that gives the V and J calls and clone size. The sample table contains 90,000 to 100,000 distinct CDR3 sequences; only one count was recorded for around 3.4% of them. Roughly 6.4% of the sample rests with the top ten.

On the study overall, not on this receptor specifically: TCR clonal expansion was highest in HAM/TSP patients and lowest in MS patients, with MS patients falling below even healthy controls. Expanded clones from different subjects shared no identical CDR3 amino acid sequences, which suggests that TCR-beta repertoires were private in all groups. Phylogenetic analysis grouped repertoires from 18 of 34 MS patients into a cluster of related CDR3 sequences, suggesting a possible repertoire-level signature. The MS cluster showed no association with clinical or MRI features, and the authors stated that larger cohorts are needed.

For the unsorted PBMC libraries, 2 million PBMCs were stored in RNAlater at -80 degrees C until RNA extraction and were used to generate the libraries. The multiple sclerosis patients were enrolled in a US clinical protocol that used magnetic resonance imaging to evaluate disease progression. Peripheral blood was subjected to Ficoll-Hypaque density gradient centrifugation to isolate PBMCs, which were then cryopreserved in liquid nitrogen. CDR1 and CDR2 (GTSNPN, SVGIG) derive from the germline V gene (reference sequence). The CDR3 covers 13 residues, taking in both the cysteine and the phenylalanine. The retained sequence is limited to the CDR3, 39 bases, with the frame set at the first base. At the junction V is shortened by 1 base and J by 4 bases, with 8 bases in between.

The sequenced sample was PBMCs. The sequence was collected from a woman under 30 with multiple sclerosis. This sequence uses TRBV30 and TRBJ2-1, with the D gene too uncertain to name. The CDR3 here reads CAWSASRYNEQFF. The nucleotide sequence is TGTGCCTGGAGTGCCTCTAGGTACAATGAGCAGTTCTTC.